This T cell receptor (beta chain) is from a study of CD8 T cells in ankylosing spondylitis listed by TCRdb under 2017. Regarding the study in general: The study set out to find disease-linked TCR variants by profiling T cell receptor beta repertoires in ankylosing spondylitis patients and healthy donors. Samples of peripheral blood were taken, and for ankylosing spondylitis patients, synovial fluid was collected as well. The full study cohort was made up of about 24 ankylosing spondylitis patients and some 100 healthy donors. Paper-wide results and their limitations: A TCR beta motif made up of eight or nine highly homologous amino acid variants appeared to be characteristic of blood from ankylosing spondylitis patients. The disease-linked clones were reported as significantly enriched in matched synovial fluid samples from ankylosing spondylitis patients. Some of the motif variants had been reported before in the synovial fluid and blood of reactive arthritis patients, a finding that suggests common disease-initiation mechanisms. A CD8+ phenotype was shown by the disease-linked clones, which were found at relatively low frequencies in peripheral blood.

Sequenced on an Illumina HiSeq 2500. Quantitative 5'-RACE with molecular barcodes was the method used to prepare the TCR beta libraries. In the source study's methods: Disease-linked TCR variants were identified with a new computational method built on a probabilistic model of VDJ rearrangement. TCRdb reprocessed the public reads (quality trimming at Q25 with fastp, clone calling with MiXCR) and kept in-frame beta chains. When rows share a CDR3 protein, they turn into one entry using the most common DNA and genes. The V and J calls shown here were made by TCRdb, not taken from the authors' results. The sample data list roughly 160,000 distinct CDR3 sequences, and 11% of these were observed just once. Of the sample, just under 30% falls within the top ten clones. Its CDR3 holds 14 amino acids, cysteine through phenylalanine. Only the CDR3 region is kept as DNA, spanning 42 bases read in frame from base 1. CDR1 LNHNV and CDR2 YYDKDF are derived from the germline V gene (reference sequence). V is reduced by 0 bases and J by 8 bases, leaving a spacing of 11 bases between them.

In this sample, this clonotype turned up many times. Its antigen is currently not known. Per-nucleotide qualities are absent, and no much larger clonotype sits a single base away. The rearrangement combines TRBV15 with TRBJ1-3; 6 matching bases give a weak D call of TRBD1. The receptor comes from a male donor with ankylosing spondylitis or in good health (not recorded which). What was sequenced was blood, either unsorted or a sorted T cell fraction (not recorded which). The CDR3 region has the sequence CATSRESRTDTIYF. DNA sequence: TGTGCCACCAGCAGAGAATCGCGGACAGACACCATATATTTT.